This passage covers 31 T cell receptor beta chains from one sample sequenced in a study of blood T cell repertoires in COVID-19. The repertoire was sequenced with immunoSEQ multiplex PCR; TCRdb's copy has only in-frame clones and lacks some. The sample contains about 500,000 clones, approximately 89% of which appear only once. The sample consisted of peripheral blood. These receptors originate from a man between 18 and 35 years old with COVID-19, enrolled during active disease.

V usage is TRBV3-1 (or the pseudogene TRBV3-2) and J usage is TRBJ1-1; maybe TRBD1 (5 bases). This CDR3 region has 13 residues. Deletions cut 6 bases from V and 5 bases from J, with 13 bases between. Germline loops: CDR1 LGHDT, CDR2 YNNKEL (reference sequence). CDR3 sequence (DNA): TGTGCCAGCAGTCTACCCCCAGGGACTGAAGCTTTCTTT. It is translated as CASSLPPGTEAFF.

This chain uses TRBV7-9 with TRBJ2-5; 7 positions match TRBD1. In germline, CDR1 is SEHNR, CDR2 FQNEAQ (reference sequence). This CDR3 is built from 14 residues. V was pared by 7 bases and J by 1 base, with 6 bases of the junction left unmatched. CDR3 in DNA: TGTGCCAGCACAACCAGGGGGTCCCAAGAGACCCAGTACTTC. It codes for CASTTRGSQETQYF.

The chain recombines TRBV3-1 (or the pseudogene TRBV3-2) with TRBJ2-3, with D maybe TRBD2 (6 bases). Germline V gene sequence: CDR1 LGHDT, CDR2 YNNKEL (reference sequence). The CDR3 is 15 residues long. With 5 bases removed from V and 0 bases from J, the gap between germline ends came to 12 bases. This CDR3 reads CASSSPGLSTDTQYF. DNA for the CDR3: TGTGCCAGCAGCAGCCCGGGACTCAGCACAGATACGCAGTATTTT.

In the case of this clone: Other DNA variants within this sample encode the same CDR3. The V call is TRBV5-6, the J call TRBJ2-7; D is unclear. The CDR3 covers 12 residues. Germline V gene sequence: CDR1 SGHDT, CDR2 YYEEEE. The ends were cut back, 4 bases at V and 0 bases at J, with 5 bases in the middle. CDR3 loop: CASSLSSYEQYF. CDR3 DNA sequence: TGTGCCAGCAGCCTGAGCTCCTACGAGCAGTACTTC.

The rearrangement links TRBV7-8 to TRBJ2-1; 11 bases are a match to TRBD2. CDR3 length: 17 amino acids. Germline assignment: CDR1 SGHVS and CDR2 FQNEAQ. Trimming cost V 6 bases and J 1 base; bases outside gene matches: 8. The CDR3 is CASRDPGLAVSYNEQFF. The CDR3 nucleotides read TGTGCCAGCAGGGACCCGGGACTAGCGGTTTCCTACAATGAGCAGTTCTTC.

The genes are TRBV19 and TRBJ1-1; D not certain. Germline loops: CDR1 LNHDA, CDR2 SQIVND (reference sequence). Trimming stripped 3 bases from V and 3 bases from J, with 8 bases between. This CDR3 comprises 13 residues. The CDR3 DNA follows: TGTGCCAGTAGTATTGGTGAGGACACTGAAGCTTTCTTT. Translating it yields CASSIGEDTEAFF.

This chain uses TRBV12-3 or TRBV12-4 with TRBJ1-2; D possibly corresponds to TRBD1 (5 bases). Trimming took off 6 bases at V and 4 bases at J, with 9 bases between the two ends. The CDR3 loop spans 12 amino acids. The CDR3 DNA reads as TGTGCCAGCAGCCGGGGGGGCTATGGCTACACCTTC. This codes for CASSRGGYGYTF.

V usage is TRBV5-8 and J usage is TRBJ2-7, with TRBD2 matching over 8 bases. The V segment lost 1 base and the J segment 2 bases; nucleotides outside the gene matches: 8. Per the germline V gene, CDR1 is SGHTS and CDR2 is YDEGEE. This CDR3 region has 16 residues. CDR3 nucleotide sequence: TGTGCCAGCAGCTTGCTACTTAGCGGGGCTACCTACGAGCAGTACTTC. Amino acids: CASSLLLSGATYEQYF. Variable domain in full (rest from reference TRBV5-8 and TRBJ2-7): EAGVTQSPTHLIKTRGQQATLRCSPISGHTSVYWYQQALGLGLQFLLWYDEGEERNRGNFPPRFSGRQFPNYSSELNVNALELEDSALYLCASSLLLSGATYEQYFGPGTRLTVT.

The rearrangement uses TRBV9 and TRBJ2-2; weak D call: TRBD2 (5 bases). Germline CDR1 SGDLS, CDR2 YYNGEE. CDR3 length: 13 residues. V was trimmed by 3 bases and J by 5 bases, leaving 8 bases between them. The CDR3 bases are TGTGCCAGCAGCGCCAGCGGAACCGGGGAGCTGTTTTTT. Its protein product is CASSASGTGELFF.

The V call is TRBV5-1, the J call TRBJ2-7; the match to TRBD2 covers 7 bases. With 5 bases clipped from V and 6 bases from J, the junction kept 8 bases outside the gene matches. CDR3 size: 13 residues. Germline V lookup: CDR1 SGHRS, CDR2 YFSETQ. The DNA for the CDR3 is TGCGCCAGCAGTTCGGGGGGAGGACGCGAGCAGTACTTC. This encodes CASSSGGGREQYF.

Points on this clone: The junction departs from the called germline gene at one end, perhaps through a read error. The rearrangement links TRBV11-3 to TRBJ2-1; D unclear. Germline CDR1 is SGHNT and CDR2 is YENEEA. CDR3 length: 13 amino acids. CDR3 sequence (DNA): TGTGCCAGCAGCCTAGACCCCGACAATGAGCAGTTCTTC. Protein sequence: CASSLDPDNEQFF.

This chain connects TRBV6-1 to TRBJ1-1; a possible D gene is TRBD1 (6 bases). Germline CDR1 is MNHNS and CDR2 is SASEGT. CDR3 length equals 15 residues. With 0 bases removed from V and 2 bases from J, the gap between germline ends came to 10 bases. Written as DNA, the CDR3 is TGTGCCAGCAGTGAAGCGCAGGGGAGAAACACTGAAGCTTTCTTT. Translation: CASSEAQGRNTEAFF.

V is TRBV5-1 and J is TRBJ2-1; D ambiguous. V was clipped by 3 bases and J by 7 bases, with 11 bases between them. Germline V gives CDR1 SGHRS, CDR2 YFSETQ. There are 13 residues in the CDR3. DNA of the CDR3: TGCGCCAGCAGCTATAGCCTCAATAATGAGCAGTTCTTC. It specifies CASSYSLNNEQFF. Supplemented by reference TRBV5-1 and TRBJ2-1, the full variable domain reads KAGVTQTPRYLIKTRGQQVTLSCSPISGHRSVSWYQQTPGQGLQFLFEYFSETQRNKGNFPGRFSGRQFSNSRSEMNVSTLELGDSALYLCASSYSLNNEQFFGPGTRLTVL.

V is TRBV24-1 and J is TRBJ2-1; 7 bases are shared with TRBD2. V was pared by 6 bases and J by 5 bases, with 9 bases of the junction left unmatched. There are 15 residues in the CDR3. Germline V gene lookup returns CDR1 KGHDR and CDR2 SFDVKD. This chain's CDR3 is CATSSPRGSHNEQFF. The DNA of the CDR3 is TGTGCCACCAGTTCCCCGCGGGGGTCCCACAATGAGCAGTTCTTC.

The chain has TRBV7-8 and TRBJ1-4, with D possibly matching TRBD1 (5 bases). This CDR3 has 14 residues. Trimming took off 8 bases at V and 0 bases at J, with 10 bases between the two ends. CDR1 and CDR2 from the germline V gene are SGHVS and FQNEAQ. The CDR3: CASRGGSTNEKLFF. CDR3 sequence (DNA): TGTGCCAGCCGGGGGGGGTCAACTAATGAAAAACTGTTTTTT.

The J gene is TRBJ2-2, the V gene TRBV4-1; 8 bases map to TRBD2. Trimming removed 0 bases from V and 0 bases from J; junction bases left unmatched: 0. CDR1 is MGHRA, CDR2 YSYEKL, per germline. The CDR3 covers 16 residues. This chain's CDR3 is CASSQDSGANTGELFF. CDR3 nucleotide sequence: TGCGCCAGCAGCCAAGATAGCGGGGCGAACACCGGGGAGCTGTTTTTT.

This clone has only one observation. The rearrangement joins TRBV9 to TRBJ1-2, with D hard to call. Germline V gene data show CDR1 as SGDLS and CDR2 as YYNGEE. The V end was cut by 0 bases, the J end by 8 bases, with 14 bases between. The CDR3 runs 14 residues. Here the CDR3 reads CASSVVHSQEGYTF. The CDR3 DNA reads TGTGCCAGCAGCGTAGTTCACAGCCAAGAGGGCTACACCTTC. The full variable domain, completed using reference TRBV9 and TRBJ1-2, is DSGVTQTPKHLITATGQRVTLRCSPRSGDLSVYWYQQSLDQGLQFLIQYYNGEERAKGNILERFSAQQFPDLHSELNLSSLELGDSALYFCASSVVHSQEGYTFGSGTRLTVV.

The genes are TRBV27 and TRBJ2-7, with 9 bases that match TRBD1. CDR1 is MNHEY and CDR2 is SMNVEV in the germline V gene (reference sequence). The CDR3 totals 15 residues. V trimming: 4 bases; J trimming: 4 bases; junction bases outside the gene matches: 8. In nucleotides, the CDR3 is TGTGCCAGCAGTTCTCAAACAGGGGGCGCGTACGAGCAGTACTTC. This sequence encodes CASSSQTGGAYEQYF.

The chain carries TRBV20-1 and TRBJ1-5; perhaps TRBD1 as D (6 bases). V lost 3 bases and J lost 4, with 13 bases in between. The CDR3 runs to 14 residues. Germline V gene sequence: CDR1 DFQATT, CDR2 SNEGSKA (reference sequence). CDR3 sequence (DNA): TGCAGTGCTAGTGGGGGCACAGGGAATCAGCCCCAGCATTTT. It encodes CSASGGTGNQPQHF.

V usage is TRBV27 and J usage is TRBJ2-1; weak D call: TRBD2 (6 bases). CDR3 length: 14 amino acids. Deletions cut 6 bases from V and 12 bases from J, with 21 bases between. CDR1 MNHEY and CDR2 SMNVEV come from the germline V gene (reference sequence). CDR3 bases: TGTGCCAGCAGCCCAACCGCTAGCGCCCTAGGGCAGTTCTTC. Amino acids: CASSPTASALGQFF.

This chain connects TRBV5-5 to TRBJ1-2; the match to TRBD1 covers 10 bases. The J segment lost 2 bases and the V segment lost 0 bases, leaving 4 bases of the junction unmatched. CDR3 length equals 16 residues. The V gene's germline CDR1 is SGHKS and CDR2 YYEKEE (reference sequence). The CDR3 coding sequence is TGTGCCAGCAGCTTGGTCACGGGACAGGGGAACTATGGCTACACCTTC. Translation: CASSLVTGQGNYGYTF. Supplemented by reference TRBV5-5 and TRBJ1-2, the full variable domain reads DAGVTQSPTHLIKTRGQQVTLRCSPISGHKSVSWYQQVLGQGPQFIFQYYEKEERGRGNFPDRFSARQFPNYSSELNVNALLLGDSALYLCASSLVTGQGNYGYTFGSGTRLTVV.

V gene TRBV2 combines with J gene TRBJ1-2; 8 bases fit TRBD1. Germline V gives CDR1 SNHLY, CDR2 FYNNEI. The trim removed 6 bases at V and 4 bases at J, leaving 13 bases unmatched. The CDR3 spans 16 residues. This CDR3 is CASRASGTGVSYGYTF. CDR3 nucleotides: TGTGCCAGCAGAGCATCCGGGACAGGAGTTTCCTATGGCTACACCTTC.

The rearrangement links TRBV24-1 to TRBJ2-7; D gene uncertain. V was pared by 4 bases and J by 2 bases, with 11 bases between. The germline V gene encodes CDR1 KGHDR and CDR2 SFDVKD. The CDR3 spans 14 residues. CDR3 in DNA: TGTGCCACCAGTGACGCGGATCCCCCCTACGAGCAGTACTTC. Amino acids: CATSDADPPYEQYF.

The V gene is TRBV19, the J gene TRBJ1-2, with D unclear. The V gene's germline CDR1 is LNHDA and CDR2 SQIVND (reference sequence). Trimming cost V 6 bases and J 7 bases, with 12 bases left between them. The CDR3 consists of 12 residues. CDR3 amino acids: CASRAQIGGYTF. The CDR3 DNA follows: TGTGCCAGTAGGGCACAGATAGGTGGCTACACCTTC.

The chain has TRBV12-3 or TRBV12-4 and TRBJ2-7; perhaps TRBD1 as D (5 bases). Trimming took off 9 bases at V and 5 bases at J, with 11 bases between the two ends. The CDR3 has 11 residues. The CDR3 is CASGQVHEQYF. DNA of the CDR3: TGTGCCAGTGGACAAGTCCACGAGCAGTACTTC.

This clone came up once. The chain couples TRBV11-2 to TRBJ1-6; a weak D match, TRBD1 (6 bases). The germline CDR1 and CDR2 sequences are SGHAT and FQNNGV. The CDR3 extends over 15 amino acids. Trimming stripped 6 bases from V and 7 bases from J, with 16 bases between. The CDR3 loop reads CASRNRVNLNSPLHF. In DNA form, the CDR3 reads TGTGCCAGCAGGAACAGGGTGAATCTGAATTCACCCCTCCACTTT.

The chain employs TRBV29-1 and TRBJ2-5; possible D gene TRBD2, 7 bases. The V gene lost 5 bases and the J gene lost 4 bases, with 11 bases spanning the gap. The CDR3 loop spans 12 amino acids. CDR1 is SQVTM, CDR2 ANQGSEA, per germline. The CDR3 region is CSVTGRGETQYF. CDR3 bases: TGCAGCGTTACAGGGAGGGGAGAGACCCAGTACTTC.

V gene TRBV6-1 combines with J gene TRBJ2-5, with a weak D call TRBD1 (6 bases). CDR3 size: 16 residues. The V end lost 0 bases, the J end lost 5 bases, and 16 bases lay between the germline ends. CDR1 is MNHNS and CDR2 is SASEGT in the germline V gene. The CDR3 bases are TGTGCCAGCAGTGAAGCGCATAGGACAGACGCGGAGACCCAGTACTTC. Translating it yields CASSEAHRTDAETQYF.

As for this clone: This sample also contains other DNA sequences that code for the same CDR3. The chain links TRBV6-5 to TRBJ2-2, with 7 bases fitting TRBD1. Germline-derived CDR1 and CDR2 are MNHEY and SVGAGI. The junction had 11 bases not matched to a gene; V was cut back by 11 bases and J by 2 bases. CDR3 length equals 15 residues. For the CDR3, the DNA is TGTGCCGGAGCAAGGACAGGTTCAAACACCGGGGAGCTGTTTTTT. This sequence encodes CAGARTGSNTGELFF.

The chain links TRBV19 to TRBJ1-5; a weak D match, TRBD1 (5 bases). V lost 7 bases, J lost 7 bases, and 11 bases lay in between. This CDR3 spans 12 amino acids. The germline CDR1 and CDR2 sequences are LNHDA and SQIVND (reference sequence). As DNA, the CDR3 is TGTGCCAGTAACGTCCGGGGGCAGCCCCAGCATTTT. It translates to CASNVRGQPQHF.

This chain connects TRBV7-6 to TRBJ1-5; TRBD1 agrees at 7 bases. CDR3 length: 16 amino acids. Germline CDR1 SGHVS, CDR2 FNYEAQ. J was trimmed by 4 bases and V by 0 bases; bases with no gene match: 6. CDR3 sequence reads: CASSLAAGGGNQPQHF. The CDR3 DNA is TGTGCCAGCAGCTTAGCCGCAGGGGGAGGTAATCAGCCCCAGCATTTT.